The present TCR beta chain was sequenced within a study of identical twins. The study, taken as a whole, reports: It was possible that invariant MAIT and iNKT cells partly confounded the zero-insertion analyses. Conclusions rested on cross-sectional statistics rather than following the same donors. Twins shared beta out-of-frame sequences in excess, but this excess was weaker.

TCRdb analysed the 5' RACE reads with MiXCR anew, one entry per CDR3 protein. Of more than 1.5 million distinct CDR3 sequences listed, under 35% were seen once; the top ten hold 0.27%. This clonotype was counted between two and nine times. No antigen is known for it. Every sampled donor was Caucasian and healthy. The CDR3 is 14 amino acids. Looked up from germline, CDR1 is SGHKS and CDR2 is YYEKEE (reference sequence). V shed 3 bases and J 1 base; nucleotides not matched to a gene: 3. The chain joins TRBV5-5 to TRBJ2-5; 7 nucleotides match TRBD1. Sequences were obtained from cord blood. This TCR derives from a newborn girl in good health. CDR3 amino acids: CASSWDRTQETQYF. In nucleotides, the CDR3 is TGTGCCAGCAGCTGGGACAGAACCCAAGAGACCCAGTACTTC.